This T cell receptor beta chain stems from a study of blood T cell repertoires in COVID-19. Study at large: Material from acute and convalescent COVID-19 was sourced from the United States, Italy and Spain. Sources were T cells, B-cell-depleted T cells, or PBMCs; the material itself was cDNA or gDNA.

Under the authors' procedure: Amplified reference gene primers provided the basis for estimating nucleated cell counts. Repertoires were generated with immunoSEQ multiplex PCR, while TCRdb's copy carries only in-frame clones and drops some. Clone size and V and J calls were adopted from that table, with D and trimming inferred from the DNA. There are 150,000 to 200,000 clones in the sample; 87% occur only once, and roughly 1.5% lies in the top ten. The CDR3 consists of 14 residues. Germline V gene lookup returns CDR1 MNHNS and CDR2 SASEGT. Trimming pared 1 base from V and 4 bases from J, leaving 5 bases between.

Material for sequencing was peripheral blood. This clonotype was obtained from a woman between 50 and 59 years old with acute or convalescent COVID-19. The V call is TRBV6-1, the J call TRBJ1-6; D gene uncertain. CDR3 bases: TGTGCCAGCAGTGAAGGCCAGTATAATTCACCCCTCCACTTT. It specifies CASSEGQYNSPLHF.